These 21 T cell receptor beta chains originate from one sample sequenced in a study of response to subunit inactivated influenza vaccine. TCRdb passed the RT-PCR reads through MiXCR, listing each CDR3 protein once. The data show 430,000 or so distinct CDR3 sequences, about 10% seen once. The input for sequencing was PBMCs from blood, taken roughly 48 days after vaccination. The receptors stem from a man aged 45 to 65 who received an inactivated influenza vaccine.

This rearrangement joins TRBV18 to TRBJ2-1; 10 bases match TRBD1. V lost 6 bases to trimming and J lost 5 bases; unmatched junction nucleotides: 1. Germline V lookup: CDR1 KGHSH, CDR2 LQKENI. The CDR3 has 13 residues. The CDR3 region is CASSGQGNNEQFF. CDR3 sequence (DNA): TGTGCCAGCTCGGGACAGGGGAACAATGAGCAGTTCTTC.

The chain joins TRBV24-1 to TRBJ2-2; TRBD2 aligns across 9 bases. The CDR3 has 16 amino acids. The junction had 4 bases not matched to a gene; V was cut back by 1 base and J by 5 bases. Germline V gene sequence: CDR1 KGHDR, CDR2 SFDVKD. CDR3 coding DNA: TGTGCCACCAGTGATTTCCGGGGACTAGCTACCGGGGAGCTGTTTTTT. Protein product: CATSDFRGLATGELFF.

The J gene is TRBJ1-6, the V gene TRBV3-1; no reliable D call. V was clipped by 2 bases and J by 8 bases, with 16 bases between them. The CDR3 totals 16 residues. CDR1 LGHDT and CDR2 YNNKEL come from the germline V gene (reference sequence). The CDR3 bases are TGTGCCAGCAGCCAAACTGGATCATCCCCCTATTCACCCCTCCACTTT. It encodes CASSQTGSSPYSPLHF.

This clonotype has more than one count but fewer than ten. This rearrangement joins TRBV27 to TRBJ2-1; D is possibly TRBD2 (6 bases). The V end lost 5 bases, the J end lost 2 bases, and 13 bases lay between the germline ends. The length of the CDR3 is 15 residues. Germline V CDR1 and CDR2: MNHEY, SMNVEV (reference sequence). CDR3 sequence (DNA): TGTGCCAGCAGTACGGGACTGGCCACCTACAATGAGCAGTTCTTC. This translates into CASSTGLATYNEQFF.

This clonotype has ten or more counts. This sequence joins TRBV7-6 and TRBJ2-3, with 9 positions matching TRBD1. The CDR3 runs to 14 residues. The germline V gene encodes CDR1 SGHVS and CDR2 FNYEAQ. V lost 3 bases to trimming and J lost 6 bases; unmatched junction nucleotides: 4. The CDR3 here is CASSLTGGADTQYF. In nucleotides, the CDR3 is TGTGCCAGCAGCTTGACAGGGGGAGCTGATACGCAGTATTTT.

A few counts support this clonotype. The CDR3 loop reads CASSLEPTGRGLHGYTF. The DNA of the CDR3 is TGCGCCAGCAGCTTAGAACCCACCGGGCGAGGTCTTCATGGCTACACCTTC. The rearrangement uses TRBV5-1 and TRBJ1-2, with D unclear. V shed 2 bases and J shed 6 bases, with 23 bases lying between them. Germline loops: CDR1 SGHRS, CDR2 YFSETQ. CDR3 length: 17 residues.

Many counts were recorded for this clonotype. CDR3 residues: CASSLAPSGSYNEQFF. CDR3 nucleotides: TGCGCCAGCAGCTTGGCCCCTAGCGGAAGCTACAATGAGCAGTTCTTC. This chain uses TRBV5-1 with TRBJ2-1; 7 nucleotides match TRBD2. CDR1 SGHRS and CDR2 YFSETQ come from the germline V gene. The CDR3 sequence is 16 residues long. Trimming removed 0 bases from V and 3 bases from J; junction bases left unmatched: 6.

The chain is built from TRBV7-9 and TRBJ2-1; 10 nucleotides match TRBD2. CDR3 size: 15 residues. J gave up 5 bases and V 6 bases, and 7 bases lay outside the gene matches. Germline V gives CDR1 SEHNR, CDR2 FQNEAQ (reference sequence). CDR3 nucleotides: TGTGCCAGCAGACGGCTAGCGGGGGACCACAATGAGCAGTTCTTC. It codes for CASRRLAGDHNEQFF.

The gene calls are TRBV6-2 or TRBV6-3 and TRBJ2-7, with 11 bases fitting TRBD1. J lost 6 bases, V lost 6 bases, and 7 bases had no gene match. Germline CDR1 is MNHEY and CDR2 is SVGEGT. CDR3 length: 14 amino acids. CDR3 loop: CASSKWTGGFEQYF. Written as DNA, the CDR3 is TGTGCCAGCAGCAAATGGACAGGGGGCTTCGAGCAGTACTTC.

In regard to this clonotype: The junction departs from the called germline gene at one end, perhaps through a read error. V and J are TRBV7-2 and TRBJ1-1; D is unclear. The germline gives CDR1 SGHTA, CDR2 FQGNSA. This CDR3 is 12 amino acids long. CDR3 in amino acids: CASSALRTQRLF. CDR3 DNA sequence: TGTGCCAGCAGCGCCCTCAGGACCCAGCGGCTCTTT.

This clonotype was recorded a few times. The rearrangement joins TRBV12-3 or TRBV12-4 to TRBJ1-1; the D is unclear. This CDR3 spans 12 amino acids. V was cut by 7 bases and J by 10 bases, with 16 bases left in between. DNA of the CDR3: TGTGCCAGCACCTCCGTAGGAATGCGAGCTTTCTTT. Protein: CASTSVGMRAFF.

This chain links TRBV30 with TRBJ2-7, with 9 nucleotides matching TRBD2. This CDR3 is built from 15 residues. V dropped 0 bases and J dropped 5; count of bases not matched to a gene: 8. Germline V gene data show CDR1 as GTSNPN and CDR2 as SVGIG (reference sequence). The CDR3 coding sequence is TGTGCCTGGAGTGTAAGGGCGGGGGGGCCGGACGAGCAGTACTTC. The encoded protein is CAWSVRAGGPDEQYF.

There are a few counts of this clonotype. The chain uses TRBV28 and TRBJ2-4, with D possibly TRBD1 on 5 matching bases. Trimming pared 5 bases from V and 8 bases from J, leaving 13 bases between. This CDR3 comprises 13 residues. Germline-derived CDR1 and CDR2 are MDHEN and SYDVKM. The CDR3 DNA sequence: TGTGCCAGCAGTAACCCGCAGGGTTACATTCAGTACTTC. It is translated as CASSNPQGYIQYF.

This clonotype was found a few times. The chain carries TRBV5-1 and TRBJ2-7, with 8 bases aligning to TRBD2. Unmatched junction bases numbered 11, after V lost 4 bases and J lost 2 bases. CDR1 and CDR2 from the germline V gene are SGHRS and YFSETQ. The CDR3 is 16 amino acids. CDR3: CASSQRVGRGAYEQYF. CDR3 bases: TGCGCCAGCAGCCAGCGGGTGGGGCGGGGGGCCTACGAGCAGTACTTC.

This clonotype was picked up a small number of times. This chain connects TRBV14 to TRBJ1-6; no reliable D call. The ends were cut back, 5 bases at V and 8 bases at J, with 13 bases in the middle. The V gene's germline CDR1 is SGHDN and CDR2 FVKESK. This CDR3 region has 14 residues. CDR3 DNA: TGTGCCAGCAGCAATGGCCAGGCGGATTCACCCCTCCACTTT. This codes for CASSNGQADSPLHF.

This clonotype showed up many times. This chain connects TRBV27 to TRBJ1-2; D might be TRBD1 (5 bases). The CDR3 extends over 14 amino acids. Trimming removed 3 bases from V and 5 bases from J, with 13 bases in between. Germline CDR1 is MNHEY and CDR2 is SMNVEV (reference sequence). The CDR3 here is CASSLGGVPYGYTF. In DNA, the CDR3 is TGTGCCAGCAGTTTGGGGGGGGTCCCTTATGGCTACACCTTC.

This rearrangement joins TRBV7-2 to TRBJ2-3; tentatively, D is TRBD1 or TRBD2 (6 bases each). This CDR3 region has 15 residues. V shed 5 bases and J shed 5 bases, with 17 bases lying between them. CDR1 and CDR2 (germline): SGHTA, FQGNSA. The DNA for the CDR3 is TGTGCCAGCAGCCCTTTATCGGGGGCCTTAGATACGCAGTATTTT. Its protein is CASSPLSGALDTQYF.

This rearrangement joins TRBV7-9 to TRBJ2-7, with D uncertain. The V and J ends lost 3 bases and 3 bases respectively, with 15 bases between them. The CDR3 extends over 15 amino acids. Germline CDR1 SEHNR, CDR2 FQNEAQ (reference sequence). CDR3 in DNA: TGTGCCAGCAGCTTTAGTGAGAGAACCGGCTACGAGCAGTACTTC. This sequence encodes CASSFSERTGYEQYF. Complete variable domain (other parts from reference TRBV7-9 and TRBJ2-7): DTGVSQNPRHKITKRGQNVTFRCDPISEHNRLYWYRQTLGQGPEFLTYFQNEAQLEKSRLLSDRFSAERPKGSFSTLEIQRTEQGDSAMYLCASSFSERTGYEQYFGPGTRLTVT.

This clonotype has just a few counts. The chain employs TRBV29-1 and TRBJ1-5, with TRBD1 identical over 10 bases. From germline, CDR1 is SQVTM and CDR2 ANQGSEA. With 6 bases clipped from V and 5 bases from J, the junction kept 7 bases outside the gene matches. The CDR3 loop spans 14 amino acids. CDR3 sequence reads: CSVGGTGVDQPQHF. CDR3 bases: TGCAGCGTGGGGGGGACAGGGGTCGATCAGCCCCAGCATTTT.

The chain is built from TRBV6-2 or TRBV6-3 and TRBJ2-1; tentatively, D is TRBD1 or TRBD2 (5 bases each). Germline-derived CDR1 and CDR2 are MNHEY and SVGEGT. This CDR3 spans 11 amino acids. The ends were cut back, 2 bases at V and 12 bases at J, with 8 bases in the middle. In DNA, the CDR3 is TGTGCCAGCAGTTACGGGGGATCGCAGTTCTTC. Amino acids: CASSYGGSQFF.

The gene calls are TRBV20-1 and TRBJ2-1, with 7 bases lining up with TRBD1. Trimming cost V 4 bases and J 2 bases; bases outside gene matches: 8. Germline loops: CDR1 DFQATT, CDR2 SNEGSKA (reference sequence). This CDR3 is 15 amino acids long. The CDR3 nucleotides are TGCAGTGCTAAAAAGTCCCAGGGGGCCTACAATGAGCAGTTCTTC. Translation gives CSAKKSQGAYNEQFF.